The clone carrying this T cell receptor beta chain showed up just a few times. Its cognate antigen is unknown. This sample stems from a study of CD8 T cells in Susac syndrome. Germline CDR1 is GTSNPN and CDR2 is SVGIG (reference sequence). CDR3 size: 13 residues. RNA in amounts of roughly 0.5 to 1 ug was reverse transcribed with random hexamers. Across 54 Vbeta and 13 Jbeta, TCR beta CDR3 was amplified with immunoSEQ multiplex PCR. TCRdb reprocessed the immunoSEQ multiplex PCR reads with MiXCR, giving one entry per CDR3 protein. The data contain approximately 200,000 distinct CDR3 sequences, 95% of them singletons. The study, taken as a whole, reports: As the study acknowledged, the number of individuals who were part of its TCR sequencing and HLA analysis was relatively small.

The chain combines TRBV30 with TRBJ2-1; D possibly corresponds to TRBD1 (6 bases). The source of this sequence is a human donor with multiple sclerosis. Specimen: CD4+ T cells from PBMCs. CDR3 nucleotide sequence: TGTGCGCGGCAGGGGAGCGCCTACAATGAGCAGTTCTTC. This sequence encodes CARQGSAYNEQFF.